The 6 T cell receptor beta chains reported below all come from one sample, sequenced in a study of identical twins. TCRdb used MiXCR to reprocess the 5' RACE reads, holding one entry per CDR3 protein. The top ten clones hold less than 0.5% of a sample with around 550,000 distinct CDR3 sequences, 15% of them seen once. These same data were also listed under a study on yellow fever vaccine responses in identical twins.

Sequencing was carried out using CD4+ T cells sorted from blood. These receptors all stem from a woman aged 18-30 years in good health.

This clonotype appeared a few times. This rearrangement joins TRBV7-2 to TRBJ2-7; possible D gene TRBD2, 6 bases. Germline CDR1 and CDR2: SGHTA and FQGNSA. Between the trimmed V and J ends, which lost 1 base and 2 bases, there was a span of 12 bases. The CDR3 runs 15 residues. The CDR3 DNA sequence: TGTGCCAGCAGCTTAGGAGGGCGGGGCCCCTACGAGCAGTACTTC. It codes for CASSLGGRGPYEQYF.

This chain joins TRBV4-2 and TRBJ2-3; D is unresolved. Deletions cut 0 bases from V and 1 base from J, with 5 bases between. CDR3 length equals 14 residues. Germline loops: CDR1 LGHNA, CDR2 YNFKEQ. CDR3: CASSQEVRTDTQYF. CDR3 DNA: TGTGCCAGCAGCCAAGAAGTCCGCACAGATACGCAGTATTTT.

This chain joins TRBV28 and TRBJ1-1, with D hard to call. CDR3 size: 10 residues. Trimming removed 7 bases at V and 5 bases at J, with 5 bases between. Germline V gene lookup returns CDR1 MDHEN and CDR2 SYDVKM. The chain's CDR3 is CASIGTEAFF. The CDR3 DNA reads TGTGCCAGCATTGGGACTGAAGCTTTCTTT. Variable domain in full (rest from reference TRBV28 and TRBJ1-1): DVKVTQSSRYLVKRTGEKVFLECVQDMDHENMFWYRQDPGLGLRLIYFSYDVKMKEKGDIPEGYSVSREKKERFSLILESASTNQTSMYLCASIGTEAFFGQGTRLTVV.

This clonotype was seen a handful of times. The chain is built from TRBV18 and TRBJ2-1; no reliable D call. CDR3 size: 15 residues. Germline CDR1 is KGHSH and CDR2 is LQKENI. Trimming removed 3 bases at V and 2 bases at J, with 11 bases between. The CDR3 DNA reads TGTGCCAGCTCACCTCGCGGCAGCACCTACAATGAGCAGTTCTTC. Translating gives CASSPRGSTYNEQFF.

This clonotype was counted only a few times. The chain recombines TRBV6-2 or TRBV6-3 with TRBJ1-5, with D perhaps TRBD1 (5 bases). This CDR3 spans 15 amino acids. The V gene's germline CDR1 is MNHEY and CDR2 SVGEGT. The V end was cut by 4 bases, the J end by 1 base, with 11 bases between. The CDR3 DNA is TGTGCCAGCAGTTCGAGGGGTACCAGCAATCAGCCCCAGCATTTT. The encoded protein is CASSSRGTSNQPQHF.

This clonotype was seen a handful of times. The CDR3 bases are TGTGCCACCAGTGATTTGGGGACAGGAGGGTCCACAGATACGCAGTATTTT. This encodes CATSDLGTGGSTDTQYF. J is TRBJ2-3 and V is TRBV24-1; 8 bases fit TRBD1. This CDR3 spans 17 amino acids. V was clipped by 0 bases and J by 2 bases; unmatched bases: 6. Germline lookup yields CDR1 KGHDR and CDR2 SFDVKD.